This T cell receptor beta chain was recorded in a study of identical twins. TCRdb passed the 5' RACE reads through MiXCR, listing each CDR3 protein once. The sample records 350,000 to 500,000 distinct CDR3 sequences, about 18% being singletons. This clonotype was counted between two and nine times. Germline V gene data show CDR1 as DFQATT and CDR2 as SNEGSKA (reference sequence). Trimming stripped 6 bases from V and 4 bases from J, with 18 bases between. This CDR3 has 14 amino acids. Sequenced material: naive T cells sorted from blood. The gene calls are TRBV20-1 and TRBJ1-1; D is unresolved. This receptor was taken from a man aged 50-59 years in good health. CDR3 region: CSAYRQREITEAFF. Written as DNA, the CDR3 is TGCAGTGCCTACCGCCAGAGGGAAATCACTGAAGCTTTCTTT.